This TCR beta chain was captured by sequencing in a study of shared clonotypes between healthy human individuals. The CDR3 is 16 amino acids. Germline CDR1 reads SGHAT; CDR2 reads FQNNGV. V lost 4 bases to trimming and J lost 3 bases; unmatched junction nucleotides: 8. Assay execution took place at the deep level. The data were produced by immunoSEQ multiplex PCR, yet TCRdb's version contains in-frame clones alone and is incomplete. Of some 2.3 million clones listed, 93% are singletons. The TCR was taken from a man between 18 and 35 years old in good health. Some clones in this sample may be carry-over from other donors' samples. Sequenced sample: naive CD4+ T cells from PBMCs. Subset meaning: CD45RA+ positively selected. The V gene is TRBV11-2, the J gene TRBJ2-1, with 8 bases identical to TRBD2. CDR3 loop: CASSYQGLADYNEQFF. For the CDR3, the DNA is TGTGCCAGCAGCTATCAAGGACTAGCAGACTACAATGAGCAGTTCTTC.